This T cell receptor beta chain was captured by sequencing in a study of shared clonotypes between healthy human individuals. Study background: CD4 naive and memory got three plates each, CD8 naive two, CD8 memory one. General study points: Naive CD4 clonotypes were shared across a handful of donors at 5% to 6%.

The germline V and J ends were trimmed by 8 bases and 3 bases, with 8 bases remaining between them. The CDR3 has 11 amino acids. Germline V gene lookup returns CDR1 MDHEN and CDR2 SYDVKM. With respect to this clone: Its antigen is undetermined.

CD8 cells regarded as naive lacked CD45RO, were positively chosen for CCR7, and omitted terminally differentiated effector memory CD45RA+ cells. Running of the assay took place at deep level. The data were produced by immunoSEQ multiplex PCR, yet TCRdb's version contains in-frame clones alone and is incomplete. Of 700,000 to 950,000 clones in the sample, around 96% were seen once. The TCR sequence derives from a man aged 25 to 45 in good health. Sequencing was performed on naive CD8+ T cells sorted from blood. The V call is TRBV28, the J call TRBJ2-7; D remains ambiguous. The CDR3 DNA reads as TGTGCCAGCGACGACGGCTACGAGCAGTACTTC. It translates to CASDDGYEQYF.